This TCR beta chain was captured in a study of blood T cell repertoires in COVID-19. Across the study: PBMCs, B-cell-depleted T cells, or T cells provided the cDNA or gDNA that made up the material.

The data were produced by immunoSEQ multiplex PCR, yet TCRdb's version contains in-frame clones alone and is incomplete. Among about 400,000 clones, 65% to 90% were seen once, and the ten largest hold under 8.5%. With 3 bases removed from V and 9 bases from J, the gap between germline ends came to 9 bases. CDR1 SGHNT and CDR2 YENEEA come from the germline V gene. The CDR3 is 12 amino acids. The sequence came from a woman aged 60-75 years with COVID-19, enrolled during active disease. Material for sequencing was peripheral blood. The chain links TRBV11-3 to TRBJ2-1; D possibly corresponds to TRBD2 (5 bases). CDR3 sequence (DNA): TGTGCCAGCAGCTTGCTAGCTAGTGAGCAGTTCTTC. Protein: CASSLLASEQFF.